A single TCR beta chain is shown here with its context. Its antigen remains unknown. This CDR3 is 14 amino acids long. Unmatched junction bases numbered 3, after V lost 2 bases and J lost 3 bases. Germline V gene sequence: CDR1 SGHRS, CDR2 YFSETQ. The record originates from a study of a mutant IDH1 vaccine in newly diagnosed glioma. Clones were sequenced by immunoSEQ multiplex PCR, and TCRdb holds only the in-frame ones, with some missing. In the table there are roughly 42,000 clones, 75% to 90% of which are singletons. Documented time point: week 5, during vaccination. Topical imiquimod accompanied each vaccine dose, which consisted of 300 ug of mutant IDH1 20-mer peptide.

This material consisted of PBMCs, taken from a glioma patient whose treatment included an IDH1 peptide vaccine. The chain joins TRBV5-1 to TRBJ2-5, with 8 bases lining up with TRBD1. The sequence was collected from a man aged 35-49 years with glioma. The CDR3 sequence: CASSFKQGEETQYF. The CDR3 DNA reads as TGCGCCAGCAGCTTCAAACAGGGGGAAGAGACCCAGTACTTC.